The TCR beta chain under discussion was sequenced for a study of T cell changes during pregnancy in multiple sclerosis (dated by TCRdb to between 2018 and 2021). With regard to the full study: The study examined how the T cell repertoire changed over the course of pregnancy in women with multiple sclerosis.

In the case of this clone: Its specific antigen is unknown. No quality values exist for individual bases; no much larger clone is one base distant.

Library preparation was by the immunoSEQ multiplex PCR assay. Sourced from immuneACCESS, this table was stored by TCRdb with only in-frame sequences that have V and J called. A share of the clones is absent; for the studies checked, an unresolved V gene accounts for under half, and the remainder has no known explanation. Present in this sample are approximately 49,000 clones, roughly 85% of which were seen just once. The ten largest clones add up to 0.95% to 1.5% of the sample. This receptor was taken from a female donor with multiple sclerosis, enrolled in a pregnancy study. The sample in question was CD4+ T cells from peripheral blood mononuclear cells, obtained in the second trimester of pregnancy.

The DNA reads TGTGCCAGCACCCCCAGCGGGGGGGAGACCCAGTACTTC. This gives the protein CASTPSGGETQYF. The V and J genes are TRBV6-1 and TRBJ2-5, and 9 junctional nucleotides match TRBD2. The cysteine opens and the phenylalanine closes a CDR3 of 13 amino acids. The only DNA kept is the CDR3, 39 bases in frame from the first base. At the junction V is shortened by 7 bases and J by 5 bases; bases outside the gene matches: 5. CDR1 and CDR2, looked up from the germline V gene, are MNHNS and SASEGT.